The 13 T cell receptor beta chains presented below share a single source sample, sequenced in a study of T cell changes during pregnancy in multiple sclerosis (dated by TCRdb to between 2018 and 2020). The library was obtained by the immunoSEQ multiplex PCR assay. This is the immuneACCESS table as TCRdb keeps it, with only in-frame sequences that have V and J called. A part of the clones is gone; compared with another copy, unresolved V genes explain less than half, and the rest is unexplained. The sample yields about 39,000 clones; 90% were counted once. The biggest ten clones account for 0.4% to 0.6% of the sample. The material sequenced was CD4+ T cells from peripheral blood mononuclear cells, taken in the first trimester of pregnancy. Every receptor here comes from a female donor in good health, enrolled as a control in a pregnancy study.

This clone was found once. This chain joins TRBV5-6 and TRBJ1-5; 10 nucleotides line up with TRBD1. Germline V CDR1 and CDR2: SGHDT, YYEEEE. The CDR3 covers 17 residues. V dropped 4 bases and J dropped 4; count of bases not matched to a gene: 11. The CDR3 is CASSALRDRGANQPQHF. CDR3 nucleotides: TGTGCCAGCAGCGCGCTCCGGGACAGGGGCGCTAATCAGCCCCAGCATTTT.

The gene calls are TRBV6-1 and TRBJ2-2; TRBD1 agrees at 7 bases. This CDR3 is built from 15 residues. V lost 6 bases and J lost 4; bases outside the gene matches: 8. CDR1 MNHNS and CDR2 SASEGT come from the germline V gene. The CDR3: CASRARTGGTGELFF. CDR3 DNA sequence: TGTGCCAGCAGGGCTAGGACAGGCGGCACCGGGGAGCTGTTTTTT.

V and J are TRBV7-2 and TRBJ2-3; TRBD2 agrees at 12 bases. V was pared by 2 bases and J by 1 base, with 1 base of the junction left unmatched. The CDR3 totals 16 residues. Germline V gene data show CDR1 as SGHTA and CDR2 as FQGNSA. The CDR3 protein is CASSLLAGGRTDTQYF. CDR3 nucleotide sequence: TGTGCCAGCAGCTTACTAGCGGGGGGGCGCACAGATACGCAGTATTTT.

A note on this clone: The sample contains more than one DNA sequence encoding this CDR3. This rearrangement joins TRBV7-9 to TRBJ1-3; D gene uncertain. V gave up 10 bases and J gave up 4 bases, with 2 bases separating them. The CDR3 is 9 residues long. Germline lookup yields CDR1 SEHNR and CDR2 FQNEAQ (reference sequence). The CDR3 protein is CATGNTIYF. The CDR3, as DNA: TGTGCCACGGGAAACACCATATATTTT.

V and J are TRBV18 and TRBJ1-2; no firm D call. V was pared by 2 bases and J by 0 bases, with 10 bases between. This CDR3 has 15 residues. The germline V gene encodes CDR1 KGHSH and CDR2 LQKENI. The CDR3 DNA is TGTGCCAGCTCACCAGTTAAAAATGCTAACTATGGCTACACCTTC. Protein sequence: CASSPVKNANYGYTF.

The chain is built from TRBV19 and TRBJ1-4; perhaps TRBD1 as D (6 bases). The CDR3 is 15 residues long. The V end was cut by 4 bases, the J end by 4 bases, with 13 bases between. Germline assignment: CDR1 LNHDA and CDR2 SQIVND (reference sequence). CDR3 protein: CASSTSGALNEKLFF. The DNA of the CDR3 is TGTGCCAGTAGTACTTCAGGGGCTCTTAATGAAAAACTGTTTTTT.

This clone came up a few times. This chain joins TRBV7-9 and TRBJ2-1; possibly TRBD2 for D (5 bases). Trimming shortened V by 2 bases and J by 1 base, and 18 bases separated the two germline ends. Germline V gene lookup returns CDR1 SEHNR and CDR2 FQNEAQ (reference sequence). The CDR3 covers 18 residues. CDR3 nucleotide sequence: TGTGCCAGCAGCTTAACCCGAACTAGTGTTCGGTCCTACAATGAGCAGTTCTTC. Translated: CASSLTRTSVRSYNEQFF. The full variable domain, with the rest looked up from reference TRBV7-9 and TRBJ2-1, is DTGVSQNPRHKITKRGQNVTFRCDPISEHNRLYWYRQTLGQGPEFLTYFQNEAQLEKSRLLSDRFSAERPKGSFSTLEIQRTEQGDSAMYLCASSLTRTSVRSYNEQFFGPGTRLTVL.

This chain uses TRBV21-1 with TRBJ1-1; TRBD1 was called by the table and not checked on the DNA. TRBV21-1 is annotated as a pseudogene. The CDR3 loop spans 13 amino acids. CDR3 region: CASRAQGDTEAFF. The CDR3 DNA follows: TGTGCCAGCAGGGCCCAGGGGGACACTGAAGCTTTCTTT.

CDR3 loop: CASSQDLGGTGLLYNEQYF. CDR3 bases: TGTGCCAGCAGCCAAGATTTAGGCGGGACTGGCCTTTTATATAACGAGCAGTACTTC. The chain carries TRBV14 and TRBJ2-7, with D tentatively TRBD2 (6 bases). CDR1 is SGHDN, CDR2 FVKESK, per germline. V lost 0 bases and J 5 bases, leaving 26 bases between the germline ends. The CDR3 covers 19 residues.

The rearrangement links TRBV6-5 to TRBJ2-5; possible D gene TRBD1, 5 bases. The germline V gene encodes CDR1 MNHEY and CDR2 SVGAGI. Trimming removed 7 bases at V and 4 bases at J, with 19 bases between. This CDR3 contains 15 residues. The CDR3 loop is CASKKTRQGGETQYF. CDR3 DNA: TGTGCCAGCAAGAAGACCCGGCAGGGCGGAGAGACCCAGTACTTC.

This sequence joins TRBV2 and TRBJ1-5, with D hard to call. V was cut by 2 bases and J by 0 bases, with 5 bases left in between. The germline gives CDR1 SNHLY, CDR2 FYNNEI. The CDR3 length is 14 residues. CDR3 coding DNA: TGTGCCAGCAGTGAACAGGTTAGCAATCAGCCCCAGCATTTT. This translates into CASSEQVSNQPQHF.

In its sample, this clone was seen once. J is TRBJ2-7 and V is TRBV29-1, with D possibly matching TRBD1 (5 bases). V shed 4 bases and J shed 6 bases, with 19 bases lying between them. Germline V gives CDR1 SQVTM, CDR2 ANQGSEA. The CDR3 totals 14 residues. CDR3 coding DNA: TGCAGCGTTGGGGGCAGGGTGGAATTACGCGAGCAGTACTTC. The encoded protein is CSVGGRVELREQYF.

The CDR3 bases are TGCGCCAGCAGCCGTCGAGGGGGGGGGAGTGGGGAAAAACTGTTTTTT. As protein: CASSRRGGGSGEKLFF. V gene TRBV4-3 combines with J gene TRBJ1-4; D is perhaps TRBD1 (6 bases). Germline V gives CDR1 LGHNA, CDR2 YSLEER. Trimming removed 4 bases at V and 8 bases at J, with 20 bases between. The CDR3 covers 16 residues.